One and the same sample provided the 17 T cell receptor beta chains below, sequenced in a study of spatial heterogeneity in lung cancer. Documented time point: sample taken at primary tumor resection. No cell sorting; template was whole RNA from tumor, lung tissue or PBMC. TCRdb processed the 5' RACE reads anew with MiXCR; each CDR3 protein has one entry. The sample lists tens of thousands of distinct CDR3 sequences, roughly 7.5% occurring once. This specimen was PBMCs, taken at surgery. The receptor source for this set is a female donor with early-stage non-small cell lung cancer.

In this sample, this clonotype turned up many times. The V and J genes are TRBV7-2 and TRBJ1-1; D might be TRBD1 (5 bases). Deletions cut 5 bases from V and 4 bases from J, with 20 bases between. The CDR3 extends over 16 amino acids. Looked up from germline, CDR1 is SGHTA and CDR2 is FQGNSA. The CDR3 region is CASSPRGRGGFTEAFF. The CDR3 coding sequence is TGTGCCAGCAGCCCCCGCGGGAGGGGAGGGTTCACTGAAGCTTTCTTT.

This rearrangement joins TRBV2 to TRBJ2-3; tentative D call: TRBD1 (6 bases). V shed 4 bases and J shed 5 bases, with 13 bases lying between them. This CDR3 is built from 14 residues. CDR1 and CDR2 (germline): SNHLY, FYNNEI. CDR3: CASSVGGQGDTQYF. The DNA for the CDR3 is TGTGCCAGCAGTGTAGGGGGTCAGGGAGATACGCAGTATTTT. Combining the CDR3 with reference TRBV2 and TRBJ2-3 gives the whole variable domain EPEVTQTPSHQVTQMGQEVILRCVPISNHLYFYWYRQILGQKVEFLVSFYNNEISEKSEIFDDQFSVERPDGSNFTLKIRSTKLEDSAMYFCASSVGGQGDTQYFGPGTRLTVL.

This clonotype showed up just a few times. The CDR3 bases are TGTGCCAGCACCCATTACGAGCAGTACTTC. Translated: CASTHYEQYF. The gene calls are TRBV7-6 and TRBJ2-7; D ambiguous. Germline V gives CDR1 SGHVS, CDR2 FNYEAQ. The CDR3 is 10 amino acids. V lost 7 bases to trimming and J lost 4 bases, with 5 bases between them.

The rearrangement uses TRBV6-6 and TRBJ1-1; TRBD1 matches 9 bases. The CDR3 loop spans 13 amino acids. CDR1 MNHNY and CDR2 SVGAGI come from the germline V gene (reference sequence). Germline trimming cut 8 bases from V and 13 bases from J; bases unmatched to any gene: 14. The CDR3 DNA is TGTGCCAGCTCGGCCGGGACAGGGTCAATTGATTTCTTT. This gives the protein CASSAGTGSIDFF.

This rearrangement joins TRBV2 to TRBJ1-3; D unclear. CDR3 length: 20 residues. Germline-derived CDR1 and CDR2 are SNHLY and FYNNEI. The V end lost 6 bases, the J end lost 0 bases, and 27 bases lay between the germline ends. The CDR3 DNA reads TGTGCCAGCAGAGCCCCGCCGTCACAGAGGCGTGATTACTCTGGAAACACCATATATTTT. This sequence encodes CASRAPPSQRRDYSGNTIYF. Based on the CDR3 plus reference TRBV2 and TRBJ1-3, the full variable domain is EPEVTQTPSHQVTQMGQEVILRCVPISNHLYFYWYRQILGQKVEFLVSFYNNEISEKSEIFDDQFSVERPDGSNFTLKIRSTKLEDSAMYFCASRAPPSQRRDYSGNTIYFGEGSWLTVV.

Ten or more counts support this clonotype. J is TRBJ2-6 and V is TRBV15, with D perhaps TRBD2 (5 bases). The CDR3 extends over 19 amino acids. The V end was cut by 0 bases, the J end by 4 bases, with 19 bases between. Germline CDR1 is LNHNV and CDR2 is YYDKDF (reference sequence). The CDR3: CATSRELRGGWAGANVLTF. The CDR3 DNA sequence: TGTGCCACCAGCAGAGAACTTAGAGGAGGATGGGCCGGGGCCAACGTCCTGACTTTC. The variable domain in full, completed from reference TRBV15 and TRBJ2-6, reads DAMVIQNPRYQVTQFGKPVTLSCSQTLNHNVMYWYQQKSSQAPKLLFHYYDKDFNNEADTPDNFQSRRPNTSFCFLDIRSPGLGDTAMYLCATSRELRGGWAGANVLTFGAGSRLTVL.

At least ten counts were recorded for this clonotype. The V and J genes are TRBV7-9 and TRBJ2-5; 7 bases are shared with TRBD2. The germline CDR1 and CDR2 sequences are SEHNR and FQNEAQ (reference sequence). This CDR3 is 12 amino acids long. The V and J ends lost 4 bases and 7 bases, in that order; junction bases with no gene match: 3. The CDR3 is CASSSLAGTQYF. The CDR3 DNA reads TGTGCCAGCAGCTCCTTAGCGGGGACCCAGTACTTC.

This chain uses TRBV29-1 with TRBJ2-3; 8 nucleotides line up with TRBD2. This CDR3 is built from 17 residues. The germline V gene has CDR1 SQVTM and CDR2 ANQGSEA. V shed 2 bases and J 0 bases; nucleotides not matched to a gene: 10. In DNA, the CDR3 is TGCAGCGTTGAACGGCGGGGGGTCCCTTCTAGCACAGATACGCAGTATTTT. Amino acids: CSVERRGVPSSTDTQYF.

This clonotype has at least ten counts. CDR3 sequence reads: CASSLDVRHYGYTF. CDR3 in DNA: TGTGCCAGCAGCTTAGATGTGCGGCACTATGGCTACACCTTC. The genes are TRBV7-2 and TRBJ1-2, with no clear D. CDR3 size: 14 residues. The germline CDR1 and CDR2 sequences are SGHTA and FQGNSA. V was trimmed by 1 base and J by 3 bases, leaving 9 bases between them.

This clonotype was found many times. At one of its ends the junction is not consistent with the germline gene, which may arise from a read error. CDR3 nucleotide sequence: TGTGCTAGCAGCCCGGGCTCGAACACCGGGGAGCTGTTTTTT. As protein: CASSPGSNTGELFF. The chain employs TRBV7-7 and TRBJ2-2; no clear D. CDR1 is SSHAT and CDR2 is FNYEAQ in the germline V gene (reference sequence). The CDR3 contains 14 residues.

This clonotype was picked up many times. The chain joins TRBV27 to TRBJ2-7, with D perhaps matching TRBD2 (6 bases). V lost 5 bases, J lost 2 bases, and 13 bases lay in between. From germline, CDR1 is MNHEY and CDR2 SMNVEV (reference sequence). This CDR3 is built from 14 residues. For the CDR3, the DNA is TGTGCCAGCAGTCCGCGGGACTTGGCCTACGAGCAGTACTTC. Protein sequence: CASSPRDLAYEQYF.

This chain links TRBV20-1 with TRBJ2-1; 7 nucleotides match TRBD2. Germline loops: CDR1 DFQATT, CDR2 SNEGSKA (reference sequence). The CDR3 extends over 14 amino acids. The V segment lost 1 base and the J segment 10 bases; nucleotides outside the gene matches: 10. CDR3 sequence reads: CSARGAIAGREQFF. DNA of the CDR3: TGCAGTGCTAGAGGCGCAATAGCGGGTAGGGAGCAGTTCTTC.

This clonotype was picked up many times. The V call is TRBV28, the J call TRBJ2-7, with TRBD1 matching over 8 bases. The CDR3 is 17 amino acids. Germline values: CDR1 MDHEN, CDR2 SYDVKM. The ends lost 2 bases at V and 0 bases at J; junction bases unmatched: 9. The DNA of the CDR3 is TGTGCCAGCAGTTTACCCCCCAGGGGGCCAATCTCCTACGAGCAGTACTTC. Its translation is CASSLPPRGPISYEQYF.

The sample holds many counts of this clonotype. The chain is built from TRBV12-3 or TRBV12-4 and TRBJ2-5, with TRBD1 as a possible D gene (5 bases). V was clipped by 2 bases and J by 6 bases, with 10 bases between them. This CDR3 has 13 residues. The CDR3 DNA sequence: TGTGCCAGCAGTTTATGGGGCGTGAAGACCCAGTACTTC. This gives the protein CASSLWGVKTQYF.

This clonotype has a count of ten or more. The germline gene is not matched at one end of the junction; a read error may be the cause. The chain recombines TRBV7-9 with TRBJ1-1; possibly TRBD1 for D (6 bases). CDR1 SEHNR and CDR2 FQNEAQ come from the germline V gene (reference sequence). The CDR3 has 15 amino acids. CDR3 sequence reads: CASSVAGAPGTEAFF. DNA of the CDR3: TGTGCCAGCAGCGTAGCGGGGGCGCCTGGCACTGAAGCTTTCTTT.

In this sample, this clonotype turned up many times. This chain uses TRBV9 with TRBJ2-5; 8 positions match TRBD1. Germline trimming cut 7 bases from V and 5 bases from J; bases unmatched to any gene: 10. The germline V gene has CDR1 SGDLS and CDR2 YYNGEE. The CDR3 loop spans 14 amino acids. The CDR3, as DNA: TGTGCCAGCGACAGGGGAGACCTGGGGGAGACCCAGTACTTC. This encodes CASDRGDLGETQYF. Supplemented by reference TRBV9 and TRBJ2-5, the full variable domain reads DSGVTQTPKHLITATGQRVTLRCSPRSGDLSVYWYQQSLDQGLQFLIQYYNGEERAKGNILERFSAQQFPDLHSELNLSSLELGDSALYFCASDRGDLGETQYFGPGTRLLVL.

This clonotype was counted at least ten times. The chain carries TRBV7-3 and TRBJ1-2; TRBD1 is a possible D gene (6 bases). The V end was cut by 5 bases, the J end by 3 bases, with 13 bases between. In germline, CDR1 is SGHTA, CDR2 FQGTGA. CDR3 size: 14 residues. CDR3 DNA: TGTGCCAGCAGCGCTACAGGGTCGGACTATGGCTACACCTTC. Residues: CASSATGSDYGYTF.